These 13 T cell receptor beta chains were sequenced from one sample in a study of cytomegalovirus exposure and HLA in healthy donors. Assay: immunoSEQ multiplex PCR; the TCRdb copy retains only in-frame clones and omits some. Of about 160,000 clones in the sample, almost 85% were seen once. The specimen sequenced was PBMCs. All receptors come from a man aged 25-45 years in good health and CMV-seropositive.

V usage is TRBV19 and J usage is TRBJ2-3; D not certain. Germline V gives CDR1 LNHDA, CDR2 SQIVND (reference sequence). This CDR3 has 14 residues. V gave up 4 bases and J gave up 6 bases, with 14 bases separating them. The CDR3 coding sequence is TGTGCCAGTAGTAAAAGTCTAGGTTTCGATACGCAGTATTTT. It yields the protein CASSKSLGFDTQYF.

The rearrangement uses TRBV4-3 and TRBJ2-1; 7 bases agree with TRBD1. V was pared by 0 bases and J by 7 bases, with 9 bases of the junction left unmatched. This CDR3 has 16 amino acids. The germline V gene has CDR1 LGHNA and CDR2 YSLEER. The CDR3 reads CASSQDLRGRMNEQFF. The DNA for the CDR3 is TGCGCCAGCAGCCAAGATTTGAGGGGGCGGATGAATGAGCAGTTCTTC.

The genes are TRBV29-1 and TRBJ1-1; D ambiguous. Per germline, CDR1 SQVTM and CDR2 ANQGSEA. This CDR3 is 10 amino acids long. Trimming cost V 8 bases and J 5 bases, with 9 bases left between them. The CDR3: CSCRETEAFF. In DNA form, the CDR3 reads TGCAGCTGTCGGGAGACTGAAGCTTTCTTT.

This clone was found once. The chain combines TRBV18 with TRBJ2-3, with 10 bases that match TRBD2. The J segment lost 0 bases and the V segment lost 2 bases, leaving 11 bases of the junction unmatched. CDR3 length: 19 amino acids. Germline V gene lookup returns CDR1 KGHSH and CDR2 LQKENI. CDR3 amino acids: CASSPGLSAGGPSTDTQYF. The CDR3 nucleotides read TGTGCCAGCTCACCAGGTCTTTCAGCGGGAGGGCCTAGCACAGATACGCAGTATTTT.

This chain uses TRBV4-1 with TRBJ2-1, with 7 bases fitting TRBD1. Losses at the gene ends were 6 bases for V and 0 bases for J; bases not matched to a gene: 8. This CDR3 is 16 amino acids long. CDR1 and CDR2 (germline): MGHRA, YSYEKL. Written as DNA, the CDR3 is TGCGCCAGCAGAGGTACAGGGGCCCTCTCCTACAATGAGCAGTTCTTC. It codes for CASRGTGALSYNEQFF.

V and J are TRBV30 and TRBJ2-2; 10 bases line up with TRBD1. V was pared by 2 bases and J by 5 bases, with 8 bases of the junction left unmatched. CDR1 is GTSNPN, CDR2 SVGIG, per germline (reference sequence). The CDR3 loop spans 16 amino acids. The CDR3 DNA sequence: TGTGCCTGGAGTCGACAGGGGGCGCCGGGGACCGGGGAGCTGTTTTTT. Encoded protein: CAWSRQGAPGTGELFF.

The CDR3 loop reads CSVEVGLTDEQYF. CDR3 bases: TGCAGCGTTGAAGTTGGGTTAACAGACGAGCAGTACTTC. The rearrangement joins TRBV29-1 to TRBJ2-7; D is undetermined. Germline assignment: CDR1 SQVTM and CDR2 ANQGSEA. Trimming shortened V by 1 base and J by 5 bases, and 12 bases separated the two germline ends. The CDR3 contains 13 residues.

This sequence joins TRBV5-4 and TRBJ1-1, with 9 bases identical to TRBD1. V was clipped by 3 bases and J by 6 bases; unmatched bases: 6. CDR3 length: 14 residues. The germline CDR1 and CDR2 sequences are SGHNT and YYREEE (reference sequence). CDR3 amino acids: CASSSRTGVSEAFF. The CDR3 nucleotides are TGTGCCAGCAGCTCACGGACAGGGGTTTCTGAAGCTTTCTTT.

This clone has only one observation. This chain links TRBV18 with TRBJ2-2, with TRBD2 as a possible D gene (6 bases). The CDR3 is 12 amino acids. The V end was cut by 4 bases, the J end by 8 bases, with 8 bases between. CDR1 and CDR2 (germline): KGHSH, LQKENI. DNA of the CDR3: TGTGCCAGCTCACTCGGGACTGGGGAGCTGTTTTTT. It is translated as CASSLGTGELFF.

The CDR3 region has the DNA TGTGCCAGCAGCTTAGCGGGGATGGGGAGCTCCTATAATTCACCCCTCCACTTT. It codes for CASSLAGMGSSYNSPLHF. The rearrangement uses TRBV7-8 and TRBJ1-6; D not resolved. Trimming took 0 bases from V and 0 from J, leaving 12 bases between them. Germline loops: CDR1 SGHVS, CDR2 FQNEAQ. This CDR3 is 18 amino acids long.

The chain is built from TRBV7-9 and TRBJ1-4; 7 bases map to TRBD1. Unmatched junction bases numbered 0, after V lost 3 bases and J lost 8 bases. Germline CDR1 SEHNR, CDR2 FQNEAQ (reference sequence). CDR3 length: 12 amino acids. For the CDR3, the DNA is TGTGCCAGCAGCTTGGGACAGGAAAAACTGTTTTTT. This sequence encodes CASSLGQEKLFF.

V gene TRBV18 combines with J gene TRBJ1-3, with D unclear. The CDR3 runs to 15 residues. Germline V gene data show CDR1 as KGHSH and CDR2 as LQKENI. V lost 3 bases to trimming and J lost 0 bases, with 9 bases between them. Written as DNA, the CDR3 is TGTGCCAGCTCACCCGCAGTGAACTCTGGAAACACCATATATTTT. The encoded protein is CASSPAVNSGNTIYF.

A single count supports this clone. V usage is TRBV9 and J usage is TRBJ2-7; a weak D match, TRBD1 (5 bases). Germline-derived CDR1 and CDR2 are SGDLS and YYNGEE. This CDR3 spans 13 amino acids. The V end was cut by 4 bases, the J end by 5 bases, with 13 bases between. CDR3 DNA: TGTGCCAGCAGCCCTCGACAGAACCACGAGCAGTACTTC. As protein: CASSPRQNHEQYF.